The 20 T cell receptor beta chains reported below all come from one sample, sequenced in a study of shared clonotypes between healthy human individuals. Libraries were prepared by immunoSEQ multiplex PCR; TCRdb keeps only in-frame clonotypes and omits some of them. The profile covers 2 million or so clones, with 90% to 95% appearing a single time and approximately 0.13% taken by the ten largest. Sequencing was carried out using naive CD4+ T cells sorted from blood. Stated subset: CD45RA+ positively selected. These receptors all stem from a man in his late teens or twenties in good health.

The V gene is TRBV28, the J gene TRBJ1-1; D not certain. V was cut by 6 bases and J by 8 bases, with 13 bases left in between. This CDR3 contains 12 residues. The germline gives CDR1 MDHEN, CDR2 SYDVKM. This CDR3 reads CASRTTADEAFF. The CDR3 nucleotides are TGTGCCAGCAGGACAACAGCGGACGAAGCTTTCTTT. The variable domain in full, completed from reference TRBV28 and TRBJ1-1, reads DVKVTQSSRYLVKRTGEKVFLECVQDMDHENMFWYRQDPGLGLRLIYFSYDVKMKEKGDIPEGYSVSREKKERFSLILESASTNQTSMYLCASRTTADEAFFGQGTRLTVV.

This clone was counted a single time. This chain links TRBV6-6 with TRBJ2-7, with 7 bases that match TRBD1. Germline V gives CDR1 MNHNY, CDR2 SVGAGI (reference sequence). The CDR3 has 13 amino acids. The ends lost 5 bases at V and 3 bases at J; junction bases unmatched: 4. CDR3 DNA sequence: TGTGCCAGCAGTCTGACAGGGTACTACGAGCAGTACTTC. Amino acids: CASSLTGYYEQYF.

This rearrangement joins TRBV10-3 to TRBJ2-5, with 8 nucleotides matching TRBD1. This CDR3 is built from 13 residues. Germline loops: CDR1 ENHRY, CDR2 SYGVKD. V was pared by 4 bases and J by 6 bases, with 4 bases of the junction left unmatched. The CDR3 loop reads CAISGAGGQTQYF. The CDR3 coding sequence is TGTGCCATCAGTGGCGCAGGGGGCCAGACCCAGTACTTC.

This clone showed up many times. CDR3 sequence (DNA): TGTGCCAGCAGCGGGACTAGCGGGAATGAGCAGTTCTTC. This translates into CASSGTSGNEQFF. V and J are TRBV27 and TRBJ2-1; 12 bases match TRBD2. CDR3 size: 13 residues. V gave up 6 bases and J gave up 7 bases; unmatched junction bases: 1. CDR1 and CDR2 from the germline V gene are MNHEY and SMNVEV (reference sequence).

The rearrangement uses TRBV28 and TRBJ2-5; TRBD1 agrees at 7 bases. The germline V gene has CDR1 MDHEN and CDR2 SYDVKM. There are 14 residues in the CDR3. V shed 5 bases and J 4 bases; nucleotides not matched to a gene: 7. CDR3 protein: CASSQPGQRETQYF. The DNA of the CDR3 is TGTGCCAGCAGTCAGCCGGGACAGCGAGAGACCCAGTACTTC.

J is TRBJ1-1 and V is TRBV2; a possible D gene is TRBD1 (5 bases). V lost 1 base and J lost 2, with 14 bases in between. The CDR3 runs 16 residues. The V gene's germline CDR1 is SNHLY and CDR2 FYNNEI. The CDR3: CASSEGRLTVNTEAFF. CDR3 in DNA: TGTGCCAGCAGTGAAGGAAGATTGACAGTCAACACTGAAGCTTTCTTT.

J is TRBJ1-6 and V is TRBV7-9, with a tentative D call TRBD1 (6 bases). V shed 5 bases and J shed 6 bases, with 14 bases lying between them. The CDR3 runs 15 residues. Germline CDR1 SEHNR, CDR2 FQNEAQ (reference sequence). The CDR3 loop reads CASSPGHGFNSPLHF. For the CDR3, the DNA is TGTGCCAGCAGCCCGGGACATGGTTTTAATTCACCCCTCCACTTT.

This sequence joins TRBV5-4 and TRBJ2-7; a weak D match, TRBD2 (6 bases). The CDR3 spans 15 residues. Trimming took off 2 bases at V and 3 bases at J, with 15 bases between the two ends. Looked up from germline, CDR1 is SGHNT and CDR2 is YYREEE (reference sequence). The CDR3 spells CASSFTREMFYEQYF. Here the CDR3 DNA reads TGTGCCAGCAGCTTCACCCGGGAGATGTTCTACGAGCAGTACTTC.

This chain links TRBV6-5 with TRBJ2-7, with 8 positions matching TRBD1. This CDR3 is built from 16 residues. Losses at the gene ends were 0 bases for V and 3 bases for J; bases not matched to a gene: 7. Germline CDR1 is MNHEY and CDR2 is SVGAGI. CDR3 sequence: CASSYSAVGQGYEQYF. Written as DNA, the CDR3 is TGTGCCAGCAGTTACTCGGCCGTAGGACAGGGCTACGAGCAGTACTTC.

J is TRBJ1-2 and V is TRBV4-2, with D perhaps matching TRBD1 (5 bases). The CDR3 runs to 15 residues. Germline values: CDR1 LGHNA, CDR2 YNFKEQ. V dropped 1 base and J dropped 1 base, with 10 bases sitting between them. CDR3 protein: CASSQVPGDNYGYTF. The DNA of the CDR3 is TGTGCCAGCAGCCAAGTCCCGGGGGATAACTATGGCTACACCTTC.

CDR3 sequence reads: CASRGLAGGLVSYNEQFF. The DNA of the CDR3 is TGTGCCAGCAGGGGACTAGCGGGGGGCTTAGTCTCCTACAATGAGCAGTTCTTC. The V call is TRBV7-8, the J call TRBJ2-1; 15 bases map to TRBD2. V shed 6 bases and J 0 bases; nucleotides not matched to a gene: 6. CDR3 length: 18 residues. CDR1 and CDR2 (germline): SGHVS, FQNEAQ.

This chain uses TRBV28 with TRBJ2-2; D may match TRBD1 or TRBD2 (5 bases each). Germline lookup yields CDR1 MDHEN and CDR2 SYDVKM. The V end lost 6 bases, the J end lost 1 base, and 12 bases lay between the germline ends. CDR3 length equals 15 residues. Here the CDR3 reads CASRIDGGNTGELFF. In DNA, the CDR3 is TGTGCCAGCAGGATAGATGGGGGGAACACCGGGGAGCTGTTTTTT.

A few counts support this clone. This sample includes further DNA sequences coding for the same CDR3. The rearrangement joins TRBV6-5 to TRBJ2-5, with no clear D. Germline-derived CDR1 and CDR2 are MNHEY and SVGAGI. Trimming took 8 bases from V and 5 from J, leaving 6 bases between them. There are 10 residues in the CDR3. The CDR3 sequence is CASGWETQYF. The DNA of the CDR3 is TGTGCCAGCGGATGGGAGACCCAGTACTTC.

The rearrangement links TRBV25-1 to TRBJ2-1; D is uncertain. V lost 8 bases and J 10 bases, leaving 12 bases between the germline ends. Per germline, CDR1 MGHDK and CDR2 SYGVNS. CDR3 size: 11 residues. The chain's CDR3 is CASGFFGEQFF. The CDR3 region has the DNA TGTGCCAGCGGTTTCTTTGGAGAGCAGTTCTTC. Using reference TRBV25-1 and TRBJ2-1 for the parts outside the CDR3, the full variable domain is EADIYQTPRYLVIGTGKKITLECSQTMGHDKMYWYQQDPGMELHLIHYSYGVNSTEKGDLSSESTVSRIRTEHFPLTLESARPSHTSQYLCASGFFGEQFFGPGTRLTVL.

This rearrangement joins TRBV30 to TRBJ2-4; TRBD1 matches 7 bases. The CDR3 consists of 15 residues. Trimming took 3 bases from V and 4 from J; bases not matched to a gene: 9. Per germline, CDR1 GTSNPN and CDR2 SVGIG (reference sequence). The CDR3 sequence: CAWRVGPGQKNIQYF. For the CDR3, the DNA is TGTGCCTGGAGAGTTGGGCCGGGACAGAAAAACATTCAGTACTTC.

The CDR3 DNA sequence: TGTGCCAGCAGTGAAGAGACAGCGATCTATGGCTACACCTTC. It translates to CASSEETAIYGYTF. The chain is built from TRBV6-1 and TRBJ1-2; TRBD1 is a possible D gene (5 bases). V lost 1 base and J 4 bases, leaving 10 bases between the germline ends. The CDR3 consists of 14 residues. In germline, CDR1 is MNHNS, CDR2 SASEGT.

The chain has TRBV5-6 and TRBJ2-1, with D possibly TRBD1 on 6 matching bases. Germline CDR1 reads SGHDT; CDR2 reads YYEEEE. V was pared by 2 bases and J by 5 bases, with 14 bases between. The length of the CDR3 is 15 residues. The CDR3, as DNA: TGTGCCAGCAGCTTAACAGGGAAGTGGGACAATGAGCAGTTCTTC. It codes for CASSLTGKWDNEQFF. Based on the CDR3 plus reference TRBV5-6 and TRBJ2-1, the full variable domain is DAGVTQSPTHLIKTRGQQVTLRCSPKSGHDTVSWYQQALGQGPQFIFQYYEEEERQRGNFPDRFSGHQFPNYSSELNVNALLLGDSALYLCASSLTGKWDNEQFFGPGTRLTVL.

The J gene is TRBJ2-3, the V gene TRBV5-1; TRBD2 aligns across 14 bases. The trim removed 4 bases at V and 3 bases at J, leaving 10 bases unmatched. The CDR3 sequence is 18 residues long. From germline, CDR1 is SGHRS and CDR2 YFSETQ. CDR3 bases: TGCGCCAGCAGCCCAGGGACTAGCGGGGGAAGAATTACAGATACGCAGTATTTT. It translates to CASSPGTSGGRITDTQYF.

V usage is TRBV11-2 and J usage is TRBJ1-1, with D possibly TRBD1 on 5 matching bases. Germline CDR1 and CDR2: SGHAT and FQNNGV. The ends were cut back, 1 base at V and 5 bases at J, with 11 bases in the middle. The CDR3 totals 14 residues. The CDR3: CASSLGLGVTEAFF. CDR3 DNA sequence: TGTGCCAGCAGCTTAGGACTGGGGGTGACTGAAGCTTTCTTT.

This clone was found once. The V and J genes are TRBV27 and TRBJ1-6; TRBD1 agrees at 10 bases. Germline V gene lookup returns CDR1 MNHEY and CDR2 SMNVEV (reference sequence). V shed 4 bases, J shed 7 bases, and the junction held 13 bases outside the gene matches. The CDR3 has 18 amino acids. Here the CDR3 reads CASSSRPGQGLINSPLHF. The CDR3 coding sequence is TGTGCCAGCAGTTCAAGACCGGGACAGGGGCTAATAAATTCACCCCTCCACTTT.